This TCR beta chain was identified during a study of blood T cell repertoires in COVID-19. Study details: Sites across the United States, Italy and Spain contributed samples from acute and convalescent COVID-19. The cDNA or gDNA used as material had been derived from T cells, B-cell-depleted T cells, or PBMCs.

The CDR3 consists of 14 residues. The ends were cut back, 2 bases at V and 5 bases at J, with 11 bases in the middle. Germline-derived CDR1 and CDR2 are MNHNY and SVGAGI (reference sequence). In the original processing: Amplification of reference gene primers provided the estimated nucleated cell counts. Produced via immunoSEQ multiplex PCR; TCRdb's table is partial and in-frame only. D and trimming come from the DNA, and the V and J calls and clone size come from that table. The sample lists 150,000 to 200,000 clones, roughly nine tenths occurring once. The sequencing input was peripheral blood. The chain carries TRBV6-6 and TRBJ2-3; tentative D call: TRBD2 (5 bases). The receptor comes from a woman in her 70s with acute or convalescent COVID-19. CDR3 sequence reads: CASSYPGLGDTQYF. CDR3 bases: TGTGCCAGCAGTTACCCGGGGTTAGGAGATACGCAGTATTTT.